Here is one T cell receptor (beta chain) with its context. V was pared by 6 bases and J by 4 bases, with 9 bases between. CDR1 and CDR2 from the germline V gene are SNHLY and FYNNEI. The CDR3 sequence is 12 residues long. This entry comes from a study of PD-L1 blockade in urothelial cancer. Generated by immunoSEQ multiplex PCR, the TCRdb table keeps only in-frame clones and is missing some. The sample lists 120,000 or so clones, 86% occurring once. Indicated time point: peripheral blood 6 weeks after treatment start. Sequenced material: PBMCs, taken around atezolizumab (anti-PD-L1) treatment. This TCR was recovered from a man in his forties or fifties with urothelial cancer. The chain carries TRBV2 and TRBJ1-2; D might be TRBD1 (5 bases). The CDR3 loop is CASRAGIYGYTF. DNA for the CDR3: TGTGCCAGCAGGGCAGGGATCTATGGCTACACCTTC.